The subject of this entry is one T cell receptor (beta chain). The CDR3 is 13 amino acids. Trimming took off 7 bases at V and 6 bases at J, with 16 bases between the two ends. Germline V gives CDR1 SGHRS, CDR2 YFSETQ. The sample is drawn from a study of blood T cell repertoires in COVID-19. In the study's own analysis: Amplification from reference gene primers served as the basis for estimated nucleated cell counts. TCRdb's table, derived via immunoSEQ multiplex PCR, lists solely in-frame clones and lacks some. From that table come the V and J calls and clone size; the DNA was used to work out D and trimming. The table shows 35,000 to 45,000 clones, with roughly 80% occurring only once.

Sequences were obtained from peripheral blood. The J gene is TRBJ1-2, the V gene TRBV5-1; tentatively, D is TRBD1 (5 bases). The clonotype comes from a man aged 60 to 69 with active COVID-19. CDR3 amino acids: CASQGERVHGYTF. DNA for the CDR3: TGCGCCAGCCAGGGCGAGCGAGTCCATGGCTACACCTTC.